This TCR beta chain comes out of a study of spatial heterogeneity in lung cancer. This CDR3 has 14 amino acids. V trimming: 4 bases; J trimming: 9 bases; junction bases outside the gene matches: 9. In germline, CDR1 is MNHEY, CDR2 SMNVEV (reference sequence). Time point in this sample: sample taken at primary tumor resection. Without sorting, whole RNA was sequenced from tumor, nontumor lung or frozen PBMC. Using its own MiXCR run on the 5' RACE reads, TCRdb lists one record per CDR3 protein. The data hold just over 25,000 distinct CDR3 sequences, with 9.5% to 15% observed a single time. This clonotype occurred many times.

This sample comprised PBMCs, obtained at surgery. The chain combines TRBV27 with TRBJ2-7; TRBD1 agrees at 10 bases. The TCR was taken from a female donor with early-stage non-small cell lung cancer. Here the CDR3 reads CASSSLPGQGTQYV. As DNA, the CDR3 is TGTGCCAGCAGTTCGCTTCCGGGACAGGGGACGCAGTACGTC.